The T cell receptor (beta chain) under discussion was sequenced for a study of beta chain features in type 1 diabetes (dated by TCRdb to 2017 to 2018). Background on the whole study: Patients and healthy donors did not differ in mean age, gender distribution, total cell number or subset yield. Regulatory and stem cell-like memory subsets were isolated from only 8 patients and roughly 8 healthy donors, whereas naive and central memory subsets came from all 30 or so donors. A total of about 110 million sorted cells were examined across all samples, and the number of cells per subset was strongly correlated with RNA yield. The study compared the TCRB repertoires of sorted circulating CD4+ T cell subsets in recently diagnosed type 1 diabetes patients with those in matched healthy donors. General findings and caveats noted by the study authors: Because cDNA was sequenced instead of genomic DNA, highly expressing activated cells could be over-represented, though the groups showed no difference in activation or CD3 levels. At VDJ recombination sites, patients with type 1 diabetes made fewer insertions and deleted more nucleotides, a pattern implying thymic rearrangement abnormalities. Shorter templates might have been favored by PCR, but patient and control samples were amplified and corrected together, so both groups would have been affected equally by any skew. Because small numbers of individuals were included in the HLA sub-analyses, any influence of HLA type on TCRB rearrangement was left unresolved. Naive, central memory and regulatory TCRB repertoires appeared more similar among patients than among healthy donors. Type 1 diabetes patients showed a moderate but significant shortening of TCRB CDR3 length in all four CD4+ subsets.

V is clipped by 3 bases and J by 8 bases, and the sequence between their germline boundaries is 13 bases long. Its CDR3 holds 13 amino acids, cysteine through phenylalanine. The retained sequence is limited to the CDR3, 39 bases, with the frame set at the first base. Reading the germline V gene (reference sequence) gives CDR1 LNHDA and CDR2 SQIVND. Each donor gave one peripheral blood draw, averaging about 100 mL, which was collected into heparinised tubes. Using a panel that included CD45RO, CCR7, CD25, CD127, CD95 and CD27, naive, central memory, regulatory and stem cell-like memory CD4+ T cells were sorted on a BD FACSAria II. Every sorted population had a purity above 98%. PBMCs were separated immediately by Lymphoprep density gradient centrifugation and were stained directly, without being cultured. To minimize batch effects, samples were stained and sorted in pairs, one healthy donor with one patient per experiment.

In this sample, this clone turned up a few times. Its antigen remains undetermined. Base qualities are not recorded, but no much larger clone differs from it by a single base. The entire isolated RNA was reverse transcribed using the High Capacity cDNA Reverse Transcription Kit, and thus expressed TCRB transcripts were sequenced. Deep immunoSEQ sequencing was performed on naive, central memory and regulatory T cell samples, with an average of roughly 3.6 million total reads per sample. Sorted cells were lysed in RLT buffer, and RNA was extracted using DNase-treated RNeasy Micro or Mini kits according to cell number. To prevent cross-contamination, each cell subset was processed individually, whereas patient and healthy donor samples were processed jointly. The immunoSEQ multiplex PCR was used to amplify TCRB sequences from cDNA, yielding 87-bp fragments that span the CDR3 region. Sequencing of the amplicons was performed on the Illumina HiSeq platform. Turning to the authors' computational methods: Synthetic template baselines were used to correct PCR bias computationally, reads within Hamming distance 2 were collapsed, and singletons that could not be merged were discarded. By aligning reads against IMGT, V, D and J genes, CDR3 length, and insertions or deletions at six rearrangement sites were assigned. Within each subset, clonotype counts were normalized to sorted cell number, and only after that were true diversity and Gini coefficients computed with the tcR R package. The overlap coefficient, calculated on TCRB nucleotide sequences, was used to measure repertoire sharing. Out-of-frame TCRB sequences from naive cells were analyzed to stand in for the pre-selection repertoire. Entries here come from immuneACCESS through TCRdb and include only in-frame sequences with V and J called. Some clones fail to appear in such tables; in the studies checked, an unresolved V gene covers under half of the shortfall, and the cause of the remainder is unknown. V and J calls plus clone size are reproduced from that table; the DNA served to infer D and trimming. Recorded for this sample are under 300,000 clones; approximately 15% of them occurred a single time. In total, the top ten clones hold 0.015% to 0.02% of the sample.

This TCR came from a man aged 25-45 years with type 1 diabetes. This receptor chain uses TRBV19 and TRBJ1-2; the D gene cannot be resolved reliably. The sequenced sample was naive CD4+ T cells from blood. Interpreted using the paper, the cell subset or site label stands for: true naive CD4+ T cells. The CDR3 corresponds to CASSMSSLNGYTF. Here is the DNA: TGTGCCAGTAGTATGTCCAGTCTGAACGGCTACACCTTC.